This T cell receptor (beta chain) was obtained from a study of T cell responses to AZD1222 COVID-19 vaccine. About this clone: The antigen is not known.

Some second doses came at about 4 weeks and others at about 12 weeks; these were pooled. Germline V gene lookup returns CDR1 LNHDA and CDR2 SQIVND (reference sequence). The CDR3 sequence is 14 residues long. V dropped 6 bases and J dropped 4; count of bases not matched to a gene: 6. Whole-study results and caveats: Breadth and depth of Spike-specific TCRs rose after two AZD1222 doses. The study sampled repertoires only after the peak T cell response.

TCRdb keeps only in-frame clones here, not all; method: immunoSEQ multiplex PCR. Of approximately 100,000 clones in the sample, 80% to 95% were seen once. Sequenced here: peripheral blood, sampled 28 days after the second AZD1222 dose. This clonotype was sampled from an adult who received the AZD1222 COVID-19 vaccine. The J gene is TRBJ1-2, the V gene TRBV19; 9 bases agree with TRBD1. CDR3 sequence: CASRGWTGVYGYTF. The CDR3 DNA follows: TGTGCCAGTAGGGGCTGGACAGGGGTCTATGGCTACACCTTC.